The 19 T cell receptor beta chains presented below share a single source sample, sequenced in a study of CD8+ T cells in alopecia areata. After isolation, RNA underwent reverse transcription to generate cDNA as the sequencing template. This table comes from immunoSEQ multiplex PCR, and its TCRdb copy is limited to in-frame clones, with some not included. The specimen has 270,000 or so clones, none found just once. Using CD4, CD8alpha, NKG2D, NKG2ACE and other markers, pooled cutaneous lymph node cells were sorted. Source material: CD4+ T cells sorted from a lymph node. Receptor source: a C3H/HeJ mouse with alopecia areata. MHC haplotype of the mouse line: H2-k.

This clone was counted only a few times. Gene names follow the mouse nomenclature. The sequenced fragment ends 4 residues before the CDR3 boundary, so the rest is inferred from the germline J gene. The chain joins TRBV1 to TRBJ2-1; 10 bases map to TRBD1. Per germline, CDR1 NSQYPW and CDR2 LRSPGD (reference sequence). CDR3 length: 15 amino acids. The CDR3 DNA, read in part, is TGCACCTGCAGTGCAGGGGGGACAGGGGAAACT. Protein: CTCSAGGTGET. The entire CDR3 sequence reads CTCSAGGTGETEQFF.

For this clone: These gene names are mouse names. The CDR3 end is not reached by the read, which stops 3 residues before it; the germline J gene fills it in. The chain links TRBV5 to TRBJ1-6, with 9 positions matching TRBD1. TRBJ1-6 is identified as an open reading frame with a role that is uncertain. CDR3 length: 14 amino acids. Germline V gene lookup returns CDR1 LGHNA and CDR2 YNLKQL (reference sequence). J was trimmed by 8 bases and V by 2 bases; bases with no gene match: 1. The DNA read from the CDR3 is TGTGCCAGCAGCCAAAGGGACAGGGATTCGCCC. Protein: CASSQRDRDSP. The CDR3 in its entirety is CASSQRDRDSPLYF.

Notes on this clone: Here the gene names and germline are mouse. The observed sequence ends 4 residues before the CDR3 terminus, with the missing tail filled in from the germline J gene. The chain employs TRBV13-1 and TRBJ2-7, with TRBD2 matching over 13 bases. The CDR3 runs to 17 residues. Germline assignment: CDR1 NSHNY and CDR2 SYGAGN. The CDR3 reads CASSDAPGTGGVYEQYF. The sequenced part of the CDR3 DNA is TGTGCCAGCAGTGATGCGCCCGGGACTGGGGGGGTATAT.

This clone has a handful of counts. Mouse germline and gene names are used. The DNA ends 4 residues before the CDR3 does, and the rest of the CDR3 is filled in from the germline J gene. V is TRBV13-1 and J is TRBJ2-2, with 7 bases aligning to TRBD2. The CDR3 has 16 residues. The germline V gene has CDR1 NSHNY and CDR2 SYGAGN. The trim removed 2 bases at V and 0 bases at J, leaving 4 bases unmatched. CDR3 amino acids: CASSEVWGTNTGQLYF. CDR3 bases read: TGTGCCAGCAGTGAAGTCTGGGGGACAAACACCGGG.

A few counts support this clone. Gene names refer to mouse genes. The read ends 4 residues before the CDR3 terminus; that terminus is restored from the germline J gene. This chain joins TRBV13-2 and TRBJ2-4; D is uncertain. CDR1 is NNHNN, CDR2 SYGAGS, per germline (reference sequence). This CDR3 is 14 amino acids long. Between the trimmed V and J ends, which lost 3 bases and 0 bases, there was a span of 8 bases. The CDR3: CASGVRYSQNTLYF. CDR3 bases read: TGTGCCAGCGGTGTCAGATATAGTCAAAAC.

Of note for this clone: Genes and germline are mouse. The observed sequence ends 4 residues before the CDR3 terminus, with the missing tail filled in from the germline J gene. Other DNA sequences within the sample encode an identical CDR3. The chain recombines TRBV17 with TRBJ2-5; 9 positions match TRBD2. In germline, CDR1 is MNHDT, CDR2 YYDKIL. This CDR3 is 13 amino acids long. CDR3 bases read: TGTGCTAGCAGTCGACTGGGGGAGGAC. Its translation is CASSRLGED. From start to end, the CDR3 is CASSRLGEDTQYF.

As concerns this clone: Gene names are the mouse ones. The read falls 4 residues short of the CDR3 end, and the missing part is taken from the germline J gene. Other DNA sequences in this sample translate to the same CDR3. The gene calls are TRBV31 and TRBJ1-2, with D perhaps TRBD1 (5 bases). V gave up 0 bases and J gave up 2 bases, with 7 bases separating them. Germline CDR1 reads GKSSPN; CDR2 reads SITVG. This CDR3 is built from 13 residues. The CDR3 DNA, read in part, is TGTGCCTGGAGTCTAAAGGGGAACTCC. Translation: CAWSLKGNS. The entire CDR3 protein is CAWSLKGNSDYTF.

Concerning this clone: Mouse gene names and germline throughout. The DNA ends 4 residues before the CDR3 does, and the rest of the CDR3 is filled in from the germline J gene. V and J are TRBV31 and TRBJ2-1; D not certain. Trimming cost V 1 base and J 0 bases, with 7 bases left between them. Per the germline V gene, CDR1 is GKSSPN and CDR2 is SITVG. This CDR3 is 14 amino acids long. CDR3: CAWSPENNYAEQFF. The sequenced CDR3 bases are TGTGCCTGGAGTCCAGAAAATAACTATGCT.

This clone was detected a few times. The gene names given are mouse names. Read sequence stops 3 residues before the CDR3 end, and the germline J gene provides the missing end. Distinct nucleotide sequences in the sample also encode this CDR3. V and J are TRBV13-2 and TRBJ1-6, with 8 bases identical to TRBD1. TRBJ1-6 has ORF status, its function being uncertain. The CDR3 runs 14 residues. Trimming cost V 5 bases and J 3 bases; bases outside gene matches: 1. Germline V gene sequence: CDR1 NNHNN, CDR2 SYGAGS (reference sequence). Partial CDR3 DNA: TGTGCCAGCGGGGACAGGGACTATAATTCGCCC. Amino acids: CASGDRDYNSP. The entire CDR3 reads CASGDRDYNSPLYF.

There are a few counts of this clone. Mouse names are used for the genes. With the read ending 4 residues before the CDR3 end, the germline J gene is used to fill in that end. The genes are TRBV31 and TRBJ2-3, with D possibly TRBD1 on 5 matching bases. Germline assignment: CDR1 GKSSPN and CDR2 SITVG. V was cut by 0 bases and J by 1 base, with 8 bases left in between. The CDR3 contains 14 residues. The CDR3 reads CAWSLIRGAETLYF. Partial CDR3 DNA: TGTGCCTGGAGTCTAATCAGGGGTGCAGAA.

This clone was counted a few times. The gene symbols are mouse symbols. The CDR3 spells CAWSGQGANSDYTF. CDR3 DNA (partial): TGTGCCTGGAGCGGACAGGGGGCAAACTCC. The rearrangement joins TRBV31 to TRBJ1-2; 10 nucleotides match TRBD1. The sequence runs out 4 residues before the end of the CDR3; the remainder is reconstructed from the germline J gene. CDR3 length equals 14 residues. Trimming cost V 3 bases and J 0 bases; bases outside gene matches: 1. Germline loops: CDR1 GKSSPN, CDR2 SITVG. Combining the CDR3 with reference TRBV31 and TRBJ1-2 gives the whole variable domain AQTIHQWPVAEIKAVGSPLSLGCTIKGKSSPNLYWYWQATGGTLQQLFYSITVGQVESVVQLNLSASRPKDDQFILSTEKLLLSHSGFYLCAWSGQGANSDYTFGSGTRLLVI.

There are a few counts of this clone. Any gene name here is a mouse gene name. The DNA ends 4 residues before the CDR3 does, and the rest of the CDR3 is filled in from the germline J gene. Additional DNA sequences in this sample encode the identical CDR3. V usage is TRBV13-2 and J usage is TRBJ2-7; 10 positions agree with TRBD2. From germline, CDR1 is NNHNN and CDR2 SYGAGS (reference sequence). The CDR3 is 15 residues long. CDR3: CASGERTGGAYEQYF. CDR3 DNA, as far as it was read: TGTGCCAGCGGTGAGAGGACTGGGGGTGCTTAT.

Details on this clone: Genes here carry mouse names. CDR3 bases read: TGCACCTGCAGTGCAGATCGCAGAAACCCCTAT. This translates into CTCSADRRNPY. The complete CDR3 reads CTCSADRRNPYEQYF. This chain uses TRBV1 with TRBJ2-7, with D unclear. The sequenced fragment ends 4 residues before the CDR3 boundary, so the rest is inferred from the germline J gene. Germline V gene data show CDR1 as NSQYPW and CDR2 as LRSPGD (reference sequence). The CDR3 has 15 amino acids. Trimming removed 0 bases from V and 2 bases from J, with 11 bases in between. The complete variable domain, with remaining parts taken from reference TRBV1 and TRBJ2-7, reads VTLLEQNPRWRLVPRGQAVNLRCILKNSQYPWMSWYQQDLQKQLQWLFTLRSPGDKEVKSLPGADYLATRVTDTELRLQVANMSQGRTLYCTCSADRRNPYEQYFGPGTRLTVL.

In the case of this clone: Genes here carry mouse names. The DNA read from the CDR3 is TGCACCTGCAGTGCAGAAAGGGACACCGGG. It codes for CTCSAERDTG. The CDR3 in its entirety is CTCSAERDTGQLYF. The V gene is TRBV1, the J gene TRBJ2-2; unclear D gene. The read terminates 4 residues before the CDR3 end, so the remaining end is supplied by the germline J gene. V shed 0 bases and J shed 3 bases, with 5 bases lying between them. This CDR3 contains 14 residues. The germline V gene encodes CDR1 NSQYPW and CDR2 LRSPGD (reference sequence).

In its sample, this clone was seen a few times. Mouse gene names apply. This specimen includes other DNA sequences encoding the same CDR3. CDR3 in amino acids: CASSGDREDTQYF. The CDR3 DNA, read in part, is TGTGCCAGCAGTGGAGACAGGGAAGAC. J is TRBJ2-5 and V is TRBV13-1; 7 nucleotides align to TRBD1. The read is 4 residues too short to cover the CDR3 end, so that end is filled in from the germline J gene. The CDR3 loop spans 13 amino acids. The V gene's germline CDR1 is NSHNY and CDR2 SYGAGN.

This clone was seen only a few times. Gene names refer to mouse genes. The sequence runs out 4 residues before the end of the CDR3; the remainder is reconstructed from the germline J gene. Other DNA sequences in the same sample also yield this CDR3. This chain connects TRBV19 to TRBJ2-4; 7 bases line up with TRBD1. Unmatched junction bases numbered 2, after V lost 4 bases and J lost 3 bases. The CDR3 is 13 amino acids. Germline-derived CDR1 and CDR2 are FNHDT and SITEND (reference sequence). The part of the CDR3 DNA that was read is TGTGCCAGCAGTCCGGGACAGCAAAAC. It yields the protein CASSPGQQN. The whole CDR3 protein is CASSPGQQNTLYF.

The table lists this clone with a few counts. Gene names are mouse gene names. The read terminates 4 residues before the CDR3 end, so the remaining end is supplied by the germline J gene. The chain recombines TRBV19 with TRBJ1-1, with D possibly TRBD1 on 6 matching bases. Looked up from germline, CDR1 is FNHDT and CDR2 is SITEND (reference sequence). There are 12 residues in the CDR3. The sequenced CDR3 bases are TGTGCCAGCAGTAAAGACAGGTTA. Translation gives CASSKDRL. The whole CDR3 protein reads CASSKDRLEVFF.

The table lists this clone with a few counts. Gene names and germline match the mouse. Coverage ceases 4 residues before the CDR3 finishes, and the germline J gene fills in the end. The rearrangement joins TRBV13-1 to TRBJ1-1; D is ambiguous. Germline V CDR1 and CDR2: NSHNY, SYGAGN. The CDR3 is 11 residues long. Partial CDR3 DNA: TGTGCCAGCAGTGATGAAAGA. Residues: CASSDER. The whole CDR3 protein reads CASSDEREVFF.

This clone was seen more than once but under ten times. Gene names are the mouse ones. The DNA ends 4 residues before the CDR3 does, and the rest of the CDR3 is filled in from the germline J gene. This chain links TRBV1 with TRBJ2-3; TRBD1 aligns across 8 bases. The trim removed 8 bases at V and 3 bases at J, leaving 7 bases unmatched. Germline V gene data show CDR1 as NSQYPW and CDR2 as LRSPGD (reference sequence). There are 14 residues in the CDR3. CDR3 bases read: TGCACCTGCGGCAGGGGGCAGGGGGCAGAA. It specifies CTCGRGQGAE. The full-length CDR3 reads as CTCGRGQGAETLYF.